One and the same sample provided the 32 T cell receptor beta chains below, sequenced in a study of T cell responses to AZD1222 COVID-19 vaccine. Only in-frame clones appear in the TCRdb table, and some are missing; sequencing was by immunoSEQ multiplex PCR. The sample shows around 160,000 clones, 94% of them seen only once. Sample: peripheral blood, taken on day 0 of AZD1222 vaccination. The receptors shown here come from an adult in good health.

V usage is TRBV12-3 or TRBV12-4 and J usage is TRBJ2-7; weak D call: TRBD1 (6 bases). Trimming took off 8 bases at V and 4 bases at J, with 12 bases between the two ends. The CDR3 loop spans 12 amino acids. This CDR3 is CASGTGFYEQYF. The CDR3 bases are TGTGCCAGCGGTACAGGGTTTTACGAGCAGTACTTC.

Remarks on this clone: Other DNA sequences in this specimen translate into the identical CDR3. The chain couples TRBV3-1 (or the pseudogene TRBV3-2) to TRBJ1-1, with a possible D match to TRBD1 (6 bases). The CDR3 length is 12 residues. From germline, CDR1 is LGHDT and CDR2 YNNKEL (reference sequence). V dropped 2 bases and J dropped 5 bases, with 6 bases sitting between them. This CDR3 is CASSQRGTEAFF. The CDR3 DNA reads TGTGCCAGCAGCCAAAGGGGGACTGAAGCTTTCTTT.

CDR3 loop: CASRLGDRSLYEQYF. The CDR3 nucleotides are TGTGCCAGTAGACTTGGGGACAGGTCCCTCTACGAGCAGTACTTC. V usage is TRBV19 and J usage is TRBJ2-7; TRBD1 matches at 8 bases. Germline CDR1 reads LNHDA; CDR2 reads SQIVND (reference sequence). Trimming removed 6 bases from V and 3 bases from J; junction bases left unmatched: 10. The CDR3 covers 15 residues. Together with reference TRBV19 and TRBJ2-7, the CDR3 gives the full variable domain: DGGITQSPKYLFRKEGQNVTLSCEQNLNHDAMYWYRQDPGQGLRLIYYSQIVNDFQKGDIAEGYSVSREKKESFPLTVTSAQKNPTAFYLCASRLGDRSLYEQYFGPGTRLTVT.

The chain uses TRBV5-1 and TRBJ1-1, with D possibly TRBD1 on 5 matching bases. Between the trimmed V and J ends, which lost 5 bases and 1 base, there was a span of 12 bases. The CDR3 sequence is 14 residues long. Germline assignment: CDR1 SGHRS and CDR2 YFSETQ. CDR3 DNA: TGCGCCAGCAGGGAACCGGGACGGAACACTGAAGCTTTCTTT. Encoded protein: CASREPGRNTEAFF. Filled out from reference TRBV5-1 and TRBJ1-1, the complete variable domain reads KAGVTQTPRYLIKTRGQQVTLSCSPISGHRSVSWYQQTPGQGLQFLFEYFSETQRNKGNFPGRFSGRQFSNSRSEMNVSTLELGDSALYLCASREPGRNTEAFFGQGTRLTVV.

The genes are TRBV28 and TRBJ2-1; the match to TRBD2 covers 8 bases. CDR1 and CDR2 from the germline V gene are MDHEN and SYDVKM. This CDR3 region has 14 residues. J was trimmed by 9 bases and V by 6 bases; bases with no gene match: 10. The CDR3 is CASSPGGPSREQFF. CDR3 DNA sequence: TGTGCCAGCAGCCCGGGAGGGCCAAGCCGTGAGCAGTTCTTC. The full variable domain, with the rest looked up from reference TRBV28 and TRBJ2-1, is DVKVTQSSRYLVKRTGEKVFLECVQDMDHENMFWYRQDPGLGLRLIYFSYDVKMKEKGDIPEGYSVSREKKERFSLILESASTNQTSMYLCASSPGGPSREQFFGPGTRLTVL.

The chain couples TRBV4-1 to TRBJ1-5; D call uncertain. Germline CDR1 and CDR2: MGHRA and YSYEKL. V was clipped by 2 bases and J by 2 bases, with 10 bases between them. The CDR3 is 15 amino acids. CDR3 nucleotides: TGCGCCAGCAGCCAAATAGAAGCGGGCAATCAGCCCCAGCATTTT. Its translation: CASSQIEAGNQPQHF.

This rearrangement joins TRBV6-1 to TRBJ1-2; D uncertain. This CDR3 comprises 12 residues. In germline, CDR1 is MNHNS, CDR2 SASEGT. Trimming stripped 1 base from V and 4 bases from J, with 4 bases between. CDR3 sequence: CASSEVGYGYTF. CDR3 nucleotide sequence: TGTGCCAGCAGTGAAGTTGGCTATGGCTACACCTTC.

This clone was recorded only once. The chain couples TRBV13 to TRBJ1-1; no clear D gene. Between the trimmed V and J ends, which lost 5 bases and 0 bases, there was a span of 4 bases. Germline loops: CDR1 PRHDT, CDR2 FYEKMQ (reference sequence). CDR3 size: 12 residues. As DNA, the CDR3 is TGTGCCAGCAGCATAGTGAACACTGAAGCTTTCTTT. As protein: CASSIVNTEAFF.

The rearrangement uses TRBV30 and TRBJ2-1; D gene unclear. CDR3 length: 14 amino acids. Trimming took 3 bases from V and 0 from J, leaving 9 bases between them. Germline values: CDR1 GTSNPN, CDR2 SVGIG (reference sequence). The DNA of the CDR3 is TGTGCCTGGAGAGGCCTGAGCTCCTACAATGAGCAGTTCTTC. Its translation: CAWRGLSSYNEQFF. The entire variable domain, with the rest obtained from reference TRBV30 and TRBJ2-1, is as follows: SQTIHQWPATLVQPVGSPLSLECTVEGTSNPNLYWYRQAAGRGLQLLFYSVGIGQISSEVPQNLSASRPQDRQFILSSKKLLLSDSGFYLCAWRGLSSYNEQFFGPGTRLTVL.

The chain employs TRBV15 and TRBJ1-3; the D is unclear. Trimming removed 5 bases from V and 0 bases from J, with 8 bases in between. This CDR3 has 14 residues. In germline, CDR1 is LNHNV, CDR2 YYDKDF (reference sequence). CDR3 residues: CATSDRVSGNTIYF. CDR3 DNA: TGTGCCACCAGCGACCGAGTCTCTGGAAACACCATATATTTT. Supplemented by reference TRBV15 and TRBJ1-3, the full variable domain reads DAMVIQNPRYQVTQFGKPVTLSCSQTLNHNVMYWYQQKSSQAPKLLFHYYDKDFNNEADTPDNFQSRRPNTSFCFLDIRSPGLGDTAMYLCATSDRVSGNTIYFGEGSWLTVV.

The rearrangement links TRBV10-3 to TRBJ1-1; no clear D gene. CDR1 ENHRY and CDR2 SYGVKD come from the germline V gene. The CDR3 contains 12 residues. V dropped 6 bases and J dropped 2 bases, with 7 bases sitting between them. The CDR3 loop reads CAISRTNTEAFF. For the CDR3, the DNA is TGTGCCATCAGCCGAACTAACACTGAAGCTTTCTTT.

The J gene is TRBJ1-6, the V gene TRBV28, with D perhaps TRBD1 (5 bases). CDR1 is MDHEN and CDR2 is SYDVKM in the germline V gene. This CDR3 region has 17 residues. V was trimmed by 6 bases and J by 0 bases, leaving 15 bases between them. The CDR3: CASRRTSRGSYNSPLHF. The CDR3 region has the DNA TGTGCCAGCAGACGGACATCCCGGGGCTCCTATAATTCACCCCTCCACTTT.

V and J are TRBV12-3 or TRBV12-4 and TRBJ1-1; D may be TRBD1 (5 bases). The V gene lost 6 bases and the J gene lost 2 bases, with 10 bases spanning the gap. The CDR3 loop spans 13 amino acids. The CDR3 sequence: CASSPRENTEAFF. The DNA of the CDR3 is TGTGCCAGCAGCCCCAGGGAAAACACTGAAGCTTTCTTT.

This chain connects TRBV7-2 to TRBJ1-4, with a tentative D call TRBD1 (6 bases). There are 14 residues in the CDR3. Germline CDR1 reads SGHTA; CDR2 reads FQGNSA. V was clipped by 7 bases and J by 7 bases, with 16 bases between them. CDR3 sequence: CASNPQGGAEKLFF. In DNA form, the CDR3 reads TGTGCCAGCAACCCACAGGGAGGTGCTGAAAAACTGTTTTTT.

The rearrangement links TRBV6-5 to TRBJ2-5; possibly TRBD2 for D (6 bases). V lost 0 bases, J lost 2 bases, and 13 bases lay in between. CDR3 length equals 16 residues. Germline assignment: CDR1 MNHEY and CDR2 SVGAGI. Here the CDR3 reads CASSYSLARIQETQYF. As DNA, the CDR3 is TGTGCCAGCAGTTACTCGCTAGCGCGGATACAAGAGACCCAGTACTTC.

V is TRBV6-5 and J is TRBJ2-7, with D unresolved. The CDR3 consists of 14 residues. V shed 9 bases and J shed 6 bases, with 21 bases lying between them. Germline CDR1 is MNHEY and CDR2 is SVGAGI. CDR3 residues: CASSSGLPSPEQYF. The CDR3, as DNA: TGTGCCAGTAGCTCGGGCCTCCCCTCCCCCGAGCAGTACTTC.

This clone was detected once. The chain recombines TRBV19 with TRBJ1-5; D is unclear. This CDR3 contains 14 residues. The V end was cut by 6 bases, the J end by 4 bases, with 13 bases between. Germline CDR1 is LNHDA and CDR2 is SQIVND (reference sequence). The CDR3 DNA reads TGTGCCAGTAGCCTGGGAGACTTAAATCAGCCCCAGCATTTT. Translated: CASSLGDLNQPQHF.

The chain combines TRBV19 with TRBJ2-1, with D uncertain. The CDR3 contains 17 residues. Trimming removed 3 bases at V and 5 bases at J, with 20 bases between. CDR1 is LNHDA, CDR2 SQIVND, per germline (reference sequence). In DNA form, the CDR3 reads TGTGCCAGTAGTATTGGAGCGAGTCAAAAAAGAGACAATGAGCAGTTCTTC. It codes for CASSIGASQKRDNEQFF.

This sequence joins TRBV6-5 and TRBJ1-3; D is possibly TRBD1 (5 bases). V was trimmed by 8 bases and J by 5 bases, leaving 13 bases between them. From germline, CDR1 is MNHEY and CDR2 SVGAGI. This CDR3 is 13 amino acids long. The CDR3 bases are TGTGCCAGCCGTTTGGACAACCGAAACACCATATATTTT. Translated, it gives CASRLDNRNTIYF.

The chain is built from TRBV6-5 and TRBJ2-3; no definite D call. Trimming removed 8 bases from V and 4 bases from J, with 16 bases in between. The CDR3 sequence is 14 residues long. Germline V lookup: CDR1 MNHEY, CDR2 SVGAGI. The CDR3 sequence: CASSTARVADTQYF. As DNA, the CDR3 is TGTGCCAGCTCCACAGCCCGAGTAGCAGATACGCAGTATTTT.

The chain carries TRBV7-8 and TRBJ1-2; D is perhaps TRBD1 (5 bases). The CDR3 is 13 amino acids. Trimming pared 5 bases from V and 6 bases from J, leaving 13 bases between. Germline lookup yields CDR1 SGHVS and CDR2 FQNEAQ. As DNA, the CDR3 is TGTGCCAGCAGCCCCGGGCAGGGAAATGGCTACACCTTC. Encoded protein: CASSPGQGNGYTF. Full variable domain (remainder filled in from reference TRBV7-8 and TRBJ1-2): GAGVSQSPRYKVAKRGQDVALRCDPISGHVSLFWYQQALGQGPEFLTYFQNEAQLDKSGLPSDRFFAERPEGSVSTLKIQRTQQEDSAVYLCASSPGQGNGYTFGSGTRLTVV.

The chain recombines TRBV5-5 with TRBJ2-5; D is unresolved. The CDR3 runs to 11 residues. Germline CDR1 and CDR2: SGHKS and YYEKEE (reference sequence). Between the trimmed V and J ends, which lost 1 base and 5 bases, there was a span of 3 bases. The CDR3 sequence: CASSLYETQYF. As DNA, the CDR3 is TGTGCCAGCAGCTTGTATGAGACCCAGTACTTC.

The V call is TRBV7-9, the J call TRBJ2-5; D unclear. Trimming took 1 base from V and 2 from J, leaving 8 bases between them. This CDR3 has 14 residues. The germline gives CDR1 SEHNR, CDR2 FQNEAQ (reference sequence). The CDR3 DNA sequence: TGTGCCAGCAGCTTAGAATTGACACAAGAGACCCAGTACTTC. Translated: CASSLELTQETQYF.

The chain uses TRBV6-5 and TRBJ2-7; 9 nucleotides match TRBD2. The CDR3 covers 13 residues. J lost 7 bases, V lost 4 bases, and 5 bases had no gene match. The germline V gene has CDR1 MNHEY and CDR2 SVGAGI. The CDR3 loop reads CASSSGTSLEQYF. CDR3 sequence (DNA): TGTGCCAGCAGTTCTGGGACTAGCTTAGAGCAGTACTTC.

The chain uses TRBV7-9 and TRBJ2-2, with 8 bases matching TRBD1. The CDR3 covers 14 residues. Trimming removed 5 bases from V and 5 bases from J; junction bases left unmatched: 4. In germline, CDR1 is SEHNR, CDR2 FQNEAQ (reference sequence). CDR3 region: CASSLRQGTGELFF. The CDR3 nucleotides read TGTGCCAGCAGCCTGAGACAGGGGACCGGGGAGCTGTTTTTT.

The rearrangement uses TRBV5-1 and TRBJ1-2; D gene unclear. Trimming shortened V by 4 bases and J by 6 bases, and 19 bases separated the two germline ends. The CDR3 is made up of 15 amino acids. The germline gives CDR1 SGHRS, CDR2 YFSETQ. CDR3 DNA: TGCGCCAGCAGCCCCCCCTCGGGAGATGCGAATGGCTACACCTTC. As protein: CASSPPSGDANGYTF.

This chain uses TRBV28 with TRBJ2-7, with 7 bases identical to TRBD2. The V gene's germline CDR1 is MDHEN and CDR2 SYDVKM. The V and J ends lost 6 bases and 2 bases, in that order; junction bases with no gene match: 10. The CDR3 sequence is 15 residues long. Here the CDR3 reads CASSLPGGITYEQYF. The CDR3 coding sequence is TGTGCCAGCAGCCTGCCGGGGGGAATCACCTACGAGCAGTACTTC.

Here the CDR3 reads CASSLGASEAFF. The DNA of the CDR3 is TGTGCCAGCAGCTTAGGTGCCTCTGAAGCTTTCTTT. The rearrangement joins TRBV7-9 to TRBJ1-1; D gene uncertain. The V end was cut by 1 base, the J end by 6 bases, with 6 bases between. The CDR3 is 12 amino acids. Looked up from germline, CDR1 is SEHNR and CDR2 is FQNEAQ (reference sequence).

This clone has only one observation. The chain uses TRBV10-3 and TRBJ1-2; D may be TRBD1 (5 bases). CDR3 length: 15 residues. In germline, CDR1 is ENHRY, CDR2 SYGVKD. V lost 0 bases and J 7 bases, leaving 15 bases between the germline ends. In nucleotides, the CDR3 is TGTGCCATCAGTGAGTCGATGGGAAGGGGAGTTGGCTACACCTTC. This gives the protein CAISESMGRGVGYTF.

The chain joins TRBV27 to TRBJ2-1, with 10 bases matching TRBD2. The ends lost 2 bases at V and 2 bases at J; junction bases unmatched: 0. This CDR3 contains 15 residues. In germline, CDR1 is MNHEY, CDR2 SMNVEV (reference sequence). The CDR3 sequence: CASSLSGRAYNEQFF. The CDR3 DNA reads TGTGCCAGCAGTTTAAGCGGGAGGGCCTACAATGAGCAGTTCTTC.

The rearrangement uses TRBV5-1 and TRBJ1-1, with 7 bases that match TRBD1. CDR1 and CDR2 from the germline V gene are SGHRS and YFSETQ. The CDR3 totals 16 residues. J was trimmed by 5 bases and V by 0 bases; bases with no gene match: 10. CDR3 DNA: TGCGCCAGCAGCTTGGAGTCAGGGGGATTGGGTACTGAAGCTTTCTTT. Its translation is CASSLESGGLGTEAFF.

V gene TRBV4-1 combines with J gene TRBJ2-7; 10 positions agree with TRBD2. J was trimmed by 3 bases and V by 8 bases; bases with no gene match: 4. The CDR3 runs to 13 residues. Germline V gene data show CDR1 as MGHRA and CDR2 as YSYEKL. CDR3 bases: TGCGCCAGCCGAGGACTAGCGGACTACGAGCAGTACTTC. This codes for CASRGLADYEQYF.